This paragraph covers one T cell receptor beta chain sequence. Its antigen remains unidentified. CDR1 is LNHDA and CDR2 is SQIVND in the germline V gene (reference sequence). CDR3 size: 16 residues. V lost 6 bases, J lost 2 bases, and 16 bases lay in between. This record comes from a study of T cell responses to AZD1222 COVID-19 vaccine. General study points: Donors were largely white British and mainly female; clonal diversity was possibly underestimated. Breadth and depth of Spike-specific TCRs rose after two AZD1222 doses. Seropositive at baseline were only 5 or 6 AZD1222 recipients. Samples come after the peak T cell response, not at day 14.

Method: immunoSEQ multiplex PCR; TCRdb's copy keeps in-frame clones and lacks some. The sample shows more than 90,000 clones, roughly 90% of them seen only once. This chain links TRBV19 with TRBJ1-4, with a tentative D call TRBD1 (5 bases). The receptor was isolated from an adult who received the AZD1222 COVID-19 vaccine. Sequences were derived from peripheral blood, sampled 28 days after the second AZD1222 dose. CDR3 nucleotides: TGTGCCAGTAGCCGCCTTACGGAGGGGACTAATGAAAAACTGTTTTTT. Translating gives CASSRLTEGTNEKLFF.